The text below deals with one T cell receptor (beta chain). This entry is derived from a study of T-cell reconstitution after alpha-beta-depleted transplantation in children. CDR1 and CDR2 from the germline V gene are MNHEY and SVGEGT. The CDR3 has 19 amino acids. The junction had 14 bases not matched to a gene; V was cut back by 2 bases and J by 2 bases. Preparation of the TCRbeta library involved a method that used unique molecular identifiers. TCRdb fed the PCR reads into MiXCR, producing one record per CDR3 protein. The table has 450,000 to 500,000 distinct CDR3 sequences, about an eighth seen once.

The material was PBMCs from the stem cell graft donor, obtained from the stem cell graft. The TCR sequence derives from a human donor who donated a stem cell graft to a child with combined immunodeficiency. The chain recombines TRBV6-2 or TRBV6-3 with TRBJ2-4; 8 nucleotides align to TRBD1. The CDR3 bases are TGTGCCAGCAGTTACCCCGGACAGGGCAAGTCTTTGCCCAAAAACATTCAGTACTTC. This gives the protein CASSYPGQGKSLPKNIQYF.